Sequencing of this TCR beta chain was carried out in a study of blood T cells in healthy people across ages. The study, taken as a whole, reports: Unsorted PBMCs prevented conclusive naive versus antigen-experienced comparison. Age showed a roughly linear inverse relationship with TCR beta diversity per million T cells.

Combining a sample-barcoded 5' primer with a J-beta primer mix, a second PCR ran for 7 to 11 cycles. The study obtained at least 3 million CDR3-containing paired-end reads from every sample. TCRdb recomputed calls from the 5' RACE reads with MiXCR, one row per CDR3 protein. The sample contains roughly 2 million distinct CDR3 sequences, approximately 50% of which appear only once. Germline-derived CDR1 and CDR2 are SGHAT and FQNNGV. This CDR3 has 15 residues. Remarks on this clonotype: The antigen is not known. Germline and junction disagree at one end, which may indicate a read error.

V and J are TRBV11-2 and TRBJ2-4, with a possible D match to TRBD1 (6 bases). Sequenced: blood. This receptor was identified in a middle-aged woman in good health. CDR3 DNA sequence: TGTGCCAGCATCAGAGCAGGGGCCGGGGTAAACATTCGGTACTTC. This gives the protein CASIRAGAGVNIRYF.